Below are 6 T cell receptor beta chains sequenced from a single sample in a study of blood T cell repertoires in COVID-19. Assay: immunoSEQ multiplex PCR; the TCRdb copy retains only in-frame clones and omits some. This sample has approximately 200,000 clones, with 80% to 90% found just once. Sample: PBMCs or T cells enriched from blood (not recorded which). The receptors stem from a woman aged 25 to 39 who had been exposed to COVID-19.

The chain couples TRBV19 to TRBJ1-4; TRBD1 matches at 9 bases. V lost 1 base, J lost 8 bases, and 11 bases stayed unmatched. The CDR3 has 17 residues. Germline V gene sequence: CDR1 LNHDA, CDR2 SQIVND (reference sequence). The CDR3 protein is CASSIVVSWTGAEKLFF. CDR3 bases: TGTGCCAGTAGTATAGTAGTTAGTTGGACAGGGGCCGAAAAACTGTTTTTT.

This clone was counted a single time. V gene TRBV19 combines with J gene TRBJ2-1; TRBD2 is a possible D gene (5 bases). Germline V lookup: CDR1 LNHDA, CDR2 SQIVND (reference sequence). V lost 5 bases and J 5 bases, leaving 16 bases between the germline ends. CDR3 size: 15 residues. CDR3 nucleotide sequence: TGTGCCAGTAGTCCAGCGGCCCAATGGAACAATGAGCAGTTCTTC. It yields the protein CASSPAAQWNNEQFF.

This sequence joins TRBV6-2 or TRBV6-3 and TRBJ2-7; 9 bases fit TRBD2. The germline V gene encodes CDR1 MNHEY and CDR2 SVGEGT. The CDR3 runs 16 residues. The V and J ends lost 0 bases and 5 bases, in that order; junction bases with no gene match: 8. CDR3 amino acids: CASSYSRSGGRNEQYF. DNA of the CDR3: TGTGCCAGCAGTTACTCACGGAGCGGGGGGAGAAACGAGCAGTACTTC.

The V and J genes are TRBV19 and TRBJ1-5, with D hard to call. The CDR3 runs to 14 residues. The germline V gene has CDR1 LNHDA and CDR2 SQIVND (reference sequence). V lost 4 bases, J lost 5 bases, and 12 bases lay in between. DNA of the CDR3: TGTGCCAGTAGTAATGCCGGAGGCGATCAGCCCCAGCATTTT. The encoded protein is CASSNAGGDQPQHF.

This clone was observed once. This chain uses TRBV5-1 with TRBJ2-1, with D uncertain. The CDR3 loop spans 14 amino acids. CDR1 is SGHRS, CDR2 YFSETQ, per germline. With 2 bases removed from V and 0 bases from J, the gap between germline ends came to 6 bases. CDR3 amino acids: CASSFTSSYNEQFF. Written as DNA, the CDR3 is TGCGCCAGCAGCTTTACCAGCTCCTACAATGAGCAGTTCTTC.

CDR3 loop: CASSEALRGRYGYTF. In nucleotides, the CDR3 is TGTGCCAGCAGTGAAGCGCTTAGGGGTCGCTATGGCTACACCTTC. The rearrangement joins TRBV2 to TRBJ1-2, with D perhaps TRBD1 (5 bases). The CDR3 contains 15 residues. V gave up 0 bases and J gave up 4 bases, with 12 bases separating them. Germline values: CDR1 SNHLY, CDR2 FYNNEI.